The TCR beta chain described here comes from a study of cytomegalovirus exposure and HLA in healthy donors. Study-level background: Counted in an early data release were approximately 85 million unique TCRs from HLA-typed donors.

Primers included in the PCR were 60 Vbeta and 13 Jbeta primers. Some clones are missing from TCRdb's copy, which holds only in-frame ones; the method was immunoSEQ multiplex PCR. The sample yields about 190,000 clones, 74% seen once. The ends lost 3 bases at V and 4 bases at J; junction bases unmatched: 9. Germline V gene sequence: CDR1 SGHNT, CDR2 YYREEE (reference sequence). The CDR3 spans 17 residues. The receptor comes from a woman younger than 45 in good health and CMV-seropositive. The specimen sequenced was PBMCs. The chain is built from TRBV5-4 and TRBJ2-6; TRBD1 matches at 8 bases. CDR3 sequence reads: CASSWSQGATGANVLTF. The CDR3, as DNA: TGTGCCAGCAGCTGGTCTCAGGGGGCTACAGGGGCCAACGTCCTGACTTTC.